What follows is one T cell receptor (beta chain) and its context. This clonotype was recorded many times. The antigen this receptor binds is unknown. Qualities for individual bases were not recorded, and no much larger clone is one base off. For repertoire sequencing, the TCR beta CDR3 regions were amplified from RNA transcripts. The first round was an RT-PCR using HTBI primers with the Qiagen OneStep RT-PCR kit, and this first round was followed by a second-round multiplex PCR, then size selection and purification. Libraries were sequenced on an Illumina HiSeq2000 using paired-end 100 bp reads. As for the original processing: SOAPnuke was used to process the reads, throwing out any read that had adapters, had uncalled bases, had a mean Phred below 15, or lacked an exact constant-primer or identifier match. High-quality paired reads were merged with COPE v1.2.5. Each unique nucleotide sequence was defined as a clonotype, and clonotypes were aligned to IMGT TRB V, D and J references with MiTCR v1.1. The analysis was limited to V-J combinations with a frequency above 0.0001, which together covered roughly 99% of the repertoires. A TCR clonal expansion and chaos score per V-J combination was defined as the ratio of F50 clonal expansion to chaos observed in the TCRdist matrix. Welch's t-statistics and random forest were used to reduce features to about 14 V-J combinations, which were fed into a naive Bayes classifier. Thyroid-blood repertoire similarity was quantified with the Morisita-Horn index. The public reads were run again by TCRdb, first through fastp at Q25 and then through MiXCR, and only productive beta chains were kept. CDR3 protein duplicates are merged, each entry listing the most common genes and DNA. TCRdb, not the authors, supplied the V and J calls. The sample table records over a million distinct CDR3 sequences; approximately 35% of these occur just once. The top ten clonotypes cover 11% of the sample.

Unmatched junction bases come to 6, with V trimmed by 4 bases and J by 6 bases. The germline V gene encodes CDR1 SNHLY and CDR2 FYNNEI. The CDR3 sequence holds 14 residues, the cysteine and phenylalanine included. Kept here is only the CDR3 DNA, which spans 42 bases and is read in frame from base 1. This sample was included in a study of Graves' ophthalmopathy and Graves' hyperthyroidism (dated by TCRdb to the late 2010s). As for the study more broadly: Hyperthyroidism was defined as stable when no progression to ophthalmopathy occurred within 18 months of follow-up. TCR beta repertoire signatures were used to distinguish Graves' ophthalmopathy from Graves' hyperthyroidism and to predict progression to ophthalmopathy. In total, around 140 blood samples were TCR-sequenced: some 43 ophthalmopathy, some 75 hyperthyroidism and some 17 hyperthyroidism-to-ophthalmopathy patients. A discovery set of more than 90 patients (around 45 ophthalmopathy, just over 55 stable hyperthyroidism) was enrolled to explore V-J signatures distinguishing ophthalmopathy from hyperthyroidism. An independent validation cohort was composed of approximately 19 hyperthyroidism patients and about 16 patients who later progressed from hyperthyroidism to ophthalmopathy. In roughly 6 hyperthyroidism patients, the T-cell repertoires found in thyroid tissue were compared with those found in blood. Once sampling was done, hyperthyroidism patients were given methimazole at a starting dose of 30 mg daily, while ophthalmopathy patients were given high-dose intravenous methylprednisolone.

Hyperthyroidism patients were newly diagnosed, with disease duration under 2 months, and aged 18 to 65 years. Anyone with other autoimmune diseases, uncontrolled infections, pregnancy or lactation was excluded from the study. Diagnosis was based on clinical symptoms, serum thyroxine, TRAb, thyroid ultrasound and orbital computed tomography. Total RNA was extracted with Trizol reagent and quality-checked on an Agilent 2100 Bioanalyzer. What the work shows at the level of the full study, not this receptor alone: In validation, the model predicted ophthalmopathy progression with about 64% sensitivity and around 72% specificity; some twelve predicted patients were CT-confirmed with GO in a median of roughly 6.8 months. No statistical method was used to set the sample size in advance, and the investigators knew which group each participant was assigned to. Among expanded thyroid clonotypes with frequency above 0.001, most also showed up in blood, which suggests that blood repertoires may reflect the thyroid immune response. The 13-signature model separated ophthalmopathy from stable hyperthyroidism with 85% to 90% sensitivity and approximately 83% specificity in cross-validation, and 80%/75% in the test set.

The sequenced material came from peripheral blood or thyroid tissue (not recorded which). This sequence originates from an adult man with Graves' hyperthyroidism. The rearrangement combines TRBV2 with TRBJ1-1; TRBD1 fits 9 bases in the junction. CDR3 region: CASSVWDRAAEAFF. In nucleotide form, the sequence is TGTGCCAGCAGTGTGTGGGACAGGGCAGCTGAAGCTTTCTTT.